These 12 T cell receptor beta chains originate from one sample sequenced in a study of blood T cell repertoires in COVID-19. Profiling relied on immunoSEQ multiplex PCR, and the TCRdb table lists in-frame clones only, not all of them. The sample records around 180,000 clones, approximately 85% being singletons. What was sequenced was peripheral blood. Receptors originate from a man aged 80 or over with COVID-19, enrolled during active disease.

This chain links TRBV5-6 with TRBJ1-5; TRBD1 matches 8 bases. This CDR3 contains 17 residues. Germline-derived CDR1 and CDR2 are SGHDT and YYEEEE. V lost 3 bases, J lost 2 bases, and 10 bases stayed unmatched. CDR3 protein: CASSSLPTGEGNQPQHF. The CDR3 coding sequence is TGTGCCAGCAGCTCCCTTCCGACAGGGGAGGGCAATCAGCCCCAGCATTTT. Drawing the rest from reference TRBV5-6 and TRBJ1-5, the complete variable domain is DAGVTQSPTHLIKTRGQQVTLRCSPKSGHDTVSWYQQALGQGPQFIFQYYEEEERQRGNFPDRFSGHQFPNYSSELNVNALLLGDSALYLCASSSLPTGEGNQPQHFGDGTRLSIL.

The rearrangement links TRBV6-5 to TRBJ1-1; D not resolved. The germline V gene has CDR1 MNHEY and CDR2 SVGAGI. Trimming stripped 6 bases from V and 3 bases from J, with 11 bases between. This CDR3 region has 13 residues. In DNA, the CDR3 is TGTGCCAGCAGGAAACGACAAGACACTGAAGCTTTCTTT. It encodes CASRKRQDTEAFF.

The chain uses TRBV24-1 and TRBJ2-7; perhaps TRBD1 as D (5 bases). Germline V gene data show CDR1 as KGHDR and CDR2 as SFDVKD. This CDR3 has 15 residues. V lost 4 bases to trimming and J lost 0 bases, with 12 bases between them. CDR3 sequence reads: CATSDPNRSSYEQYF. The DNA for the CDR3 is TGTGCCACCAGTGACCCAAACAGGAGCTCCTACGAGCAGTACTTC.

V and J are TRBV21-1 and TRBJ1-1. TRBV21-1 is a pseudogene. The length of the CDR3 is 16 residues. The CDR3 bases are TGTGCCAGCAGCAAAAGGGGAGGGCGTATGAACACTGAAGCTTTCTTT. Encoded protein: CASSKRGGRMNTEAFF.

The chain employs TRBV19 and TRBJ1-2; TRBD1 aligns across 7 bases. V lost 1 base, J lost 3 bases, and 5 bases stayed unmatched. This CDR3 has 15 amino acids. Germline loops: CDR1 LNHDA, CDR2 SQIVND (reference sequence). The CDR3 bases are TGTGCCAGTAGTATAGGAAGGACAGGAGACTATGGCTACACCTTC. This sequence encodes CASSIGRTGDYGYTF. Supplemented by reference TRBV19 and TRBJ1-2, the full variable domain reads DGGITQSPKYLFRKEGQNVTLSCEQNLNHDAMYWYRQDPGQGLRLIYYSQIVNDFQKGDIAEGYSVSREKKESFPLTVTSAQKNPTAFYLCASSIGRTGDYGYTFGSGTRLTVV.

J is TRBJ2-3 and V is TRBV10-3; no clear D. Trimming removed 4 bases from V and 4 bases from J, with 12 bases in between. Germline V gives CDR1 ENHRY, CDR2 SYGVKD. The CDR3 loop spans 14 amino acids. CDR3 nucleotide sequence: TGTGCCATCAGTGGACCTGGAGCCGCAGATACGCAGTATTTT. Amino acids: CAISGPGAADTQYF.

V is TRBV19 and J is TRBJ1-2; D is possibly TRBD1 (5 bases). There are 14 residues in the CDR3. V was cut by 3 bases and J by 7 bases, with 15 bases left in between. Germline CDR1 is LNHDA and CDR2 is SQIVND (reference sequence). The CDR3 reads CASSMQAGQFGYTF. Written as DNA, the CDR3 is TGTGCCAGTAGTATGCAGGCAGGGCAGTTTGGCTACACCTTC. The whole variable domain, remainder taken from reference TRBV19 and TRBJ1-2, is DGGITQSPKYLFRKEGQNVTLSCEQNLNHDAMYWYRQDPGQGLRLIYYSQIVNDFQKGDIAEGYSVSREKKESFPLTVTSAQKNPTAFYLCASSMQAGQFGYTFGSGTRLTVV.

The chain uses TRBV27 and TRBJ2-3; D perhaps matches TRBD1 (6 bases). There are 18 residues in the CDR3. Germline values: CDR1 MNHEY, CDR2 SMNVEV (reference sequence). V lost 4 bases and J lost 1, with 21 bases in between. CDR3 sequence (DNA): TGTGCCAGCAGTTCTGGACAGATATTTGTTTCGGGCACAGATACGCAGTATTTT. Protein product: CASSSGQIFVSGTDTQYF.

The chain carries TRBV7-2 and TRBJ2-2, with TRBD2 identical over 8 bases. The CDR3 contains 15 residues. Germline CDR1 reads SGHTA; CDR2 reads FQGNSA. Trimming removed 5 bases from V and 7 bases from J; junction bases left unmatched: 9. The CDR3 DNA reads TGTGCCAGCAGCCCCCAGCGGGGGAATGACGGGGAGCTGTTTTTT. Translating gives CASSPQRGNDGELFF.

CDR3 nucleotides: TGTGCCAGCAGGGGGGGGAGGCTGGGCACAGATACGCAGTATTTT. Its translation: CASRGGRLGTDTQYF. The chain has TRBV7-9 and TRBJ2-3, with 7 bases lining up with TRBD2. Germline lookup yields CDR1 SEHNR and CDR2 FQNEAQ (reference sequence). V trimming: 6 bases; J trimming: 1 base; junction bases outside the gene matches: 7. There are 15 residues in the CDR3.

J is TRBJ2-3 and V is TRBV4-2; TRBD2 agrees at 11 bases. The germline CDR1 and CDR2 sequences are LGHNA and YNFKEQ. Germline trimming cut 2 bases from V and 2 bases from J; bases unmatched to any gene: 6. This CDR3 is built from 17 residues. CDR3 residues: CASSQFSSGGLTDTQYF. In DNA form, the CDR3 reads TGTGCCAGCAGCCAATTCTCTAGCGGGGGGCTCACAGATACGCAGTATTTT.

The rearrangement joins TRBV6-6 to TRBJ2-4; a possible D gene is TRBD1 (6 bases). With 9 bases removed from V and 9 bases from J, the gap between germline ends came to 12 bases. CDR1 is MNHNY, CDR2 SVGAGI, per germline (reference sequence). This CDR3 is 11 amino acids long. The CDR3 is CASAQGAIQYF. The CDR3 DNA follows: TGTGCCAGTGCACAGGGTGCCATTCAGTACTTC.